Listed here is a single TCR beta chain. Lacking the conserved final phenylalanine or tryptophan, this CDR3 likely reflects a read error. The DNA is left out, because the CDR3 cannot be placed on it with certainty; the CDR3 is given as TCRdb lists it. CDR1 SNHLY and CDR2 FYNNEI come from the germline V gene. The CDR3 spans 10 amino acids, including both terminal residues. Authors' data handling: Nucleated cell counts were estimated from reference gene primer amplification. Here immunoSEQ multiplex PCR was the method, and the copy in TCRdb shows in-frame clones only, minus some. V and J calls and clone size are given by that table; D and trimming were obtained from the DNA. This table holds some 230,000 clones, 80% to 85% found once. The sample comes from a study of blood T cell repertoires in COVID-19. Overall study: T cells, B-cell-depleted T cells, or PBMCs provided the cDNA or gDNA that served as material.

Sequencing used peripheral blood. The gene calls are TRBV2 and TRBJ2-7; the D call in the table, TRBD1, was not verified against the DNA. This TCR was sampled from a woman aged 55-69 years with acute or convalescent COVID-19. The CDR3: CASSEFSAGL.